This T cell receptor beta chain was found in a study of early T cells in non-severe SARS-CoV-2 infection. Overall study results and limits: Lookups in VDJdb leaned toward anti-spike CD8 responses and missed private and CD4 specificities.

Individual cDNA molecules received unique molecular identifiers during library preparation. TCRdb re-called the 5' RACE reads with MiXCR, one entry per CDR3 protein. This table holds approximately 83,000 distinct CDR3 sequences, around 15% found once. CDR3 length equals 14 residues. Trimming removed 5 bases from V and 0 bases from J, with 8 bases in between. The germline V gene encodes CDR1 SGHRS and CDR2 YFSETQ. Comment on this clonotype: Its antigen is not known.

What was sequenced was whole blood. The sequence came from an adult who was a healthcare worker with PCR-confirmed SARS-CoV-2 infection or an uninfected control (not recorded which). The chain carries TRBV5-1 and TRBJ1-4; a possible D gene is TRBD1 (5 bases). This CDR3 is CASSFRATNEKLFF. CDR3 nucleotide sequence: TGCGCCAGCAGTTTCAGGGCAACTAATGAAAAACTGTTTTTT.